What follows is one T cell receptor (beta chain) and its context. The sample comes from a study of cytomegalovirus exposure and HLA in healthy donors. The PCR used 60 Vbeta and 13 Jbeta primers. Sequencing used immunoSEQ multiplex PCR; TCRdb keeps in-frame clones, though not all of them. The sample records 70,000 to 80,000 clones, 82% being singletons. The CDR3 extends over 14 amino acids. The V and J ends lost 4 bases and 11 bases, in that order; junction bases with no gene match: 11. Germline loops: CDR1 SGHDT, CDR2 YYEEEE. The chain employs TRBV5-6 and TRBJ2-5, with 10 bases matching TRBD1. This receptor was identified in a man aged 18 to 29 in good health and CMV-seronegative. Sequenced input: PBMCs. CDR3 nucleotides: TGTGCCAGCAGCCCCGGGACAGGGGTTCGGGAGCAGTACTTC. Translated, it gives CASSPGTGVREQYF.